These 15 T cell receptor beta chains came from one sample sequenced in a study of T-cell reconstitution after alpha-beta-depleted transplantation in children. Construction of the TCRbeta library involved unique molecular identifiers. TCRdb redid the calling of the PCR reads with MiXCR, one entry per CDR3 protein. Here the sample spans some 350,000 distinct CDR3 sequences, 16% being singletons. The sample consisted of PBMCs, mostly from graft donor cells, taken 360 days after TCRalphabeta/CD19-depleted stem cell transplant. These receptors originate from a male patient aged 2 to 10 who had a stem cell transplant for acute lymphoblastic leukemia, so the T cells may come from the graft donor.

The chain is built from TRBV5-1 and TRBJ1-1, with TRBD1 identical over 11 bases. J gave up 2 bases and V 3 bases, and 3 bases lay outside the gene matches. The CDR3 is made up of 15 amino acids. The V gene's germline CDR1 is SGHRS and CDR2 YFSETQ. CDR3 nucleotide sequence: TGCGCCAGCAGCTACCGGACAGGGGGCAACACTGAAGCTTTCTTT. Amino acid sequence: CASSYRTGGNTEAFF.

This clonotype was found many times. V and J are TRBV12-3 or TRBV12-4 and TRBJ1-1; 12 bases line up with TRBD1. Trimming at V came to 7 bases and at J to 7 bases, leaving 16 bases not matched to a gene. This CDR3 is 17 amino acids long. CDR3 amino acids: CASTPDPGQGANNEAFF. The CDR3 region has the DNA TGTGCCAGCACCCCCGACCCGGGACAGGGGGCGAATAATGAAGCTTTCTTT.

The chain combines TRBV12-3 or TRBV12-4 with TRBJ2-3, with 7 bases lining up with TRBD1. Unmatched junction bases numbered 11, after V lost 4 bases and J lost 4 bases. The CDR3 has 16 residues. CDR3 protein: CASSSHGRQGADTQYF. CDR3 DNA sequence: TGTGCCAGCAGTTCCCACGGTCGACAGGGAGCAGATACGCAGTATTTT.

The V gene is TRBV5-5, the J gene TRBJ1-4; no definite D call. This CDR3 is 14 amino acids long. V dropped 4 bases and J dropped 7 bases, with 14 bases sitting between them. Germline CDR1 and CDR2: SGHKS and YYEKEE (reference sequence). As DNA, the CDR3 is TGTGCCAGCAGCCTCCGCCCACTGGCTGAAAAACTGTTTTTT. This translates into CASSLRPLAEKLFF. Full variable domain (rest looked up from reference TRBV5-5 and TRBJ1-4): DAGVTQSPTHLIKTRGQQVTLRCSPISGHKSVSWYQQVLGQGPQFIFQYYEKEERGRGNFPDRFSARQFPNYSSELNVNALLLGDSALYLCASSLRPLAEKLFFGSGTQLSVL.

CDR3 bases: TGTGCCAGCAGCCAAGAGGTCACCGGGGAGCTGTTTTTT. This translates into CASSQEVTGELFF. The V and J genes are TRBV3-1 and TRBJ2-2; D remains ambiguous. The CDR3 length is 13 residues. Trimming stripped 0 bases from V and 4 bases from J, with 3 bases between. Germline V gene sequence: CDR1 LGHDT, CDR2 YNNKEL (reference sequence). Full variable domain (missing parts from reference TRBV3-1 and TRBJ2-2): DTAVSQTPKYLVTQMGNDKSIKCEQNLGHDTMYWYKQDSKKFLKIMFSYNNKELIINETVPNRFSPKSPDKAHLNLHINSLELGDSAVYFCASSQEVTGELFFGEGSRLTVL.

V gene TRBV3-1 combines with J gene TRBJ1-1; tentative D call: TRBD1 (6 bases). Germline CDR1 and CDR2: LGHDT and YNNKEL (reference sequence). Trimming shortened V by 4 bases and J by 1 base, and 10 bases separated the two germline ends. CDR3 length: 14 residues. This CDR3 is CASSRGHRNTEAFF. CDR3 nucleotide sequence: TGTGCCAGCAGCCGGGGGCATCGGAACACTGAAGCTTTCTTT.

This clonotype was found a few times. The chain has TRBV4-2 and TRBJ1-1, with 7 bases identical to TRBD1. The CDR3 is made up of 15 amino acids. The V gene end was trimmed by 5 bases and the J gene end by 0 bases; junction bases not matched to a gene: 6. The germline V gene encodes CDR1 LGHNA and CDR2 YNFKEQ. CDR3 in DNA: TGTGCCAGCAGCACCGGGACAGCAATGAACACTGAAGCTTTCTTT. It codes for CASSTGTAMNTEAFF.

The CDR3 DNA follows: TGTGCCAGCAGTGTCCCGGACAGCGCCGATGGCTACACCTTC. The encoded protein is CASSVPDSADGYTF. The chain couples TRBV25-1 to TRBJ1-2; weak D call: TRBD1 (6 bases). In germline, CDR1 is MGHDK, CDR2 SYGVNS. There are 14 residues in the CDR3. Trimming shortened V by 4 bases and J by 6 bases, and 15 bases separated the two germline ends.

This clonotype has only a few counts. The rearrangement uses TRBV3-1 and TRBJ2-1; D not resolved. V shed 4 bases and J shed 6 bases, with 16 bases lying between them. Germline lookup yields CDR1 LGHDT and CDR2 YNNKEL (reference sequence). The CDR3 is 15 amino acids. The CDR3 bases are TGTGCCAGCAGCCCCTCAGACGGACGGGTCAATGAGCAGTTCTTC. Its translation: CASSPSDGRVNEQFF.

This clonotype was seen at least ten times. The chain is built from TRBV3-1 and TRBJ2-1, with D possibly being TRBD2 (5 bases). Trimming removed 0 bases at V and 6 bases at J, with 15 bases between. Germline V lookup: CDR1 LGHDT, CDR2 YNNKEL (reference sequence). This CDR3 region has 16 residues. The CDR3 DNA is TGTGCCAGCAGCCAAGAAGGAGAGGGCCTGGGCAATGAGCAGTTCTTC. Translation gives CASSQEGEGLGNEQFF.

The chain's CDR3 is CASRQPEETQYF. The CDR3 bases are TGCGCCAGCAGACAGCCCGAAGAGACCCAGTACTTC. The rearrangement uses TRBV5-1 and TRBJ2-5; D unresolved. Trimming cost V 5 bases and J 3 bases, with 8 bases left between them. Germline CDR1 is SGHRS and CDR2 is YFSETQ. The CDR3 covers 12 residues.

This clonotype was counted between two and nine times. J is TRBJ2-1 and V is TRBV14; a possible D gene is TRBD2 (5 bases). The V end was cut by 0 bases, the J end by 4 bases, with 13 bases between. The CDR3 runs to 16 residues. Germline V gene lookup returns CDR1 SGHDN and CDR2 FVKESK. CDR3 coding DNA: TGTGCCAGCAGCCAAGAGGGCAGCGGTCCTTACAATGAGCAGTTCTTC. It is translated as CASSQEGSGPYNEQFF.

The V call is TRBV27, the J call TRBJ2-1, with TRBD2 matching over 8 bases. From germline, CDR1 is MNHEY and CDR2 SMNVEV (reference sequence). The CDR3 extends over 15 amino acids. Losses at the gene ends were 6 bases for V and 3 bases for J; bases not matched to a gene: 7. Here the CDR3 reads CASSARLALYNEQFF. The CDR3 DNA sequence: TGTGCCAGCAGCGCCAGACTAGCGCTCTACAATGAGCAGTTCTTC.

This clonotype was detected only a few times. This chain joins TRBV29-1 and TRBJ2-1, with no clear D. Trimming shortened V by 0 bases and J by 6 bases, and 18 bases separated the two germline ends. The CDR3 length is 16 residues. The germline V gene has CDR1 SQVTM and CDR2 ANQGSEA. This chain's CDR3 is CSVEEVAPLETNEQFF. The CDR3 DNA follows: TGCAGCGTTGAAGAAGTGGCCCCCCTAGAAACCAATGAGCAGTTCTTC.

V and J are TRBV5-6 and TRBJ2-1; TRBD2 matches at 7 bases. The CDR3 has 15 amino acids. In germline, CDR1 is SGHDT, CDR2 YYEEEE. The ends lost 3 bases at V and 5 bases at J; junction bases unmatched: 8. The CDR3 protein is CASSWTSMIHNEQFF. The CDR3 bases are TGTGCCAGCAGCTGGACTAGTATGATTCACAATGAGCAGTTCTTC.